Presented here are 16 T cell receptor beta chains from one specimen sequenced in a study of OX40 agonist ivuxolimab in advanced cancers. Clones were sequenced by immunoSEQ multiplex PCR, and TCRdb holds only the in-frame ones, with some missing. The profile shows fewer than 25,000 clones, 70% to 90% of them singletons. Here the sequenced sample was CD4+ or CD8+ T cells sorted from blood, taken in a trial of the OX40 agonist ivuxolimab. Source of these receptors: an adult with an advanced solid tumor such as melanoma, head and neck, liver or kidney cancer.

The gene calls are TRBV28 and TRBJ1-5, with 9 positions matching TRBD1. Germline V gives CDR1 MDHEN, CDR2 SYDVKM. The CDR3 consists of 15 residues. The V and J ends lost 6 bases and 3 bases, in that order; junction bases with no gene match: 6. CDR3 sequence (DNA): TGTGCCAGCAGGGCCGGGACAGGGCCCAATCAGCCCCAGCATTTT. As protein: CASRAGTGPNQPQHF.

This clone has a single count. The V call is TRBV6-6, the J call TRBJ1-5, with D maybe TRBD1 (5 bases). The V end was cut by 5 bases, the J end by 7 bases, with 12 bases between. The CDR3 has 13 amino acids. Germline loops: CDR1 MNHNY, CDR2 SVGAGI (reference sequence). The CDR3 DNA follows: TGTGCCAGCAGTATAGGGGTTCAGCAGCCCCAGCATTTT. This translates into CASSIGVQQPQHF.

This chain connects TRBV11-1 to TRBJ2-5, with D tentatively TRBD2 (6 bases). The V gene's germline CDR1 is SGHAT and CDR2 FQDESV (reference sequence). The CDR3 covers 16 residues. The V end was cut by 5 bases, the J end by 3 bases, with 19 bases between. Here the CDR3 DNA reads TGTGCCAGCAGCGAGCGACTAGAGGACCCGGAAGAGACCCAGTACTTC. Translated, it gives CASSERLEDPEETQYF.

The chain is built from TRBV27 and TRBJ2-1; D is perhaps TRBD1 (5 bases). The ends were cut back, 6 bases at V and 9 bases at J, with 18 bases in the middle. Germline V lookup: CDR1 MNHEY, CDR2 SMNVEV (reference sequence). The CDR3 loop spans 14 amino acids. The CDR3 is CASRTAHSAGEQFF. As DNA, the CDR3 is TGTGCCAGCAGGACAGCACATTCCGCAGGTGAGCAGTTCTTC.

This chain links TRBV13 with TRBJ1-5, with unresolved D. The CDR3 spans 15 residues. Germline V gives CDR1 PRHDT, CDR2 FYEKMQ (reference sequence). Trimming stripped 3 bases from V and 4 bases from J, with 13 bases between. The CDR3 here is CASSFGWAGNQPQHF. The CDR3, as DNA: TGTGCCAGCAGCTTTGGTTGGGCAGGAAATCAGCCCCAGCATTTT. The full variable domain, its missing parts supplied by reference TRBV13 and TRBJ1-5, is AAGVIQSPRHLIKEKRETATLKCYPIPRHDTVYWYQQGPGQDPQFLISFYEKMQSDKGSIPDRFSAQQFSDYHSELNMSSLELGDSALYFCASSFGWAGNQPQHFGDGTRLSIL.

CDR3 bases: TGTGCCAGCAGCCCAAGCGGCTCCTACGAGCAGTACTTC. This encodes CASSPSGSYEQYF. The rearrangement joins TRBV5-4 to TRBJ2-7, with a weak D call TRBD2 (5 bases). CDR3 size: 13 residues. Deletions cut 4 bases from V and 0 bases from J, with 8 bases between. Germline loops: CDR1 SGHNT, CDR2 YYREEE (reference sequence).

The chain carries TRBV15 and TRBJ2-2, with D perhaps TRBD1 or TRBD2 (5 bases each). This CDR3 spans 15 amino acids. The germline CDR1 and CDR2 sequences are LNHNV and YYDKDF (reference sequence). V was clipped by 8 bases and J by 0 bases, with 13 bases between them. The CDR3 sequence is CATSGPAANTGELFF. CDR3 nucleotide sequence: TGTGCCACCTCGGGGCCGGCCGCGAACACCGGGGAGCTGTTTTTT.

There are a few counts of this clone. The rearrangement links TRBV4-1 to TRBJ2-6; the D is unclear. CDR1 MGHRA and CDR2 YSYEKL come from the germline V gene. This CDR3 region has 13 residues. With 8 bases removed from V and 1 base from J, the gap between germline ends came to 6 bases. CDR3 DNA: TGCGCCAGCCGTGGGTCTGGGGCCAACGTCCTGACTTTC. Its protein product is CASRGSGANVLTF.

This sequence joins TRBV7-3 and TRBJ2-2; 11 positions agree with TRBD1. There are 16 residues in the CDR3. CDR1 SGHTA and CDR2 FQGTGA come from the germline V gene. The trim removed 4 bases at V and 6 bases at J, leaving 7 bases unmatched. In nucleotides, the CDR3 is TGTGCCAGCAGCTCAGTTGTGGGACAGGGGGCCGGGGAGCTGTTTTTT. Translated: CASSSVVGQGAGELFF.

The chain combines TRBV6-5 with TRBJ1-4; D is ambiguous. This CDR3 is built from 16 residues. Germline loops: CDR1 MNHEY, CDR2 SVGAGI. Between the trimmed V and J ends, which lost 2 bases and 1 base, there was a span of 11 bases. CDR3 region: CASSYGIEGTNEKLFF. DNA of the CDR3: TGTGCCAGCAGTTACGGGATCGAGGGAACTAATGAAAAACTGTTTTTT.

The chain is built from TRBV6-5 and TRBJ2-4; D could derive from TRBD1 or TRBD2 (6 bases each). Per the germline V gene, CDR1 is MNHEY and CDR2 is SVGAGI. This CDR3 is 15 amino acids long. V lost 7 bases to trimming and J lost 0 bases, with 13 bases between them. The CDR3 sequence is CASIWGALAKNIQYF. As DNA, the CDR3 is TGTGCCAGCATATGGGGGGCCCTAGCCAAAAACATTCAGTACTTC.

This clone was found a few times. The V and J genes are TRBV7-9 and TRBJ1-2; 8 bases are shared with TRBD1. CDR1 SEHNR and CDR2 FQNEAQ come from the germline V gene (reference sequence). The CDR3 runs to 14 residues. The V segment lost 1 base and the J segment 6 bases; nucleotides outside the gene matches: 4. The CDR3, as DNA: TGTGCCAGCAGCTTAGGTGCAGGGGGCGATGGCTACACCTTC. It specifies CASSLGAGGDGYTF.

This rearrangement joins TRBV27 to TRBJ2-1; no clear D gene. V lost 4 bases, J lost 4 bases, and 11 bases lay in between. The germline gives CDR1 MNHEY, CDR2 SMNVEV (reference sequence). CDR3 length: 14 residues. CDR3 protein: CASSSLTLYNEQFF. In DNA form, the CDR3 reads TGTGCCAGCAGTTCCCTCACCTTGTACAATGAGCAGTTCTTC.

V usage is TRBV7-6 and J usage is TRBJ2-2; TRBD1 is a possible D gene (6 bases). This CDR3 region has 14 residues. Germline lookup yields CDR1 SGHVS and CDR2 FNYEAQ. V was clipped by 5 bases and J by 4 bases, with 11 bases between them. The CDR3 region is CASSKQGPTGELFF. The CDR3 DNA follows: TGTGCCAGCAGCAAACAGGGCCCCACCGGGGAGCTGTTTTTT.

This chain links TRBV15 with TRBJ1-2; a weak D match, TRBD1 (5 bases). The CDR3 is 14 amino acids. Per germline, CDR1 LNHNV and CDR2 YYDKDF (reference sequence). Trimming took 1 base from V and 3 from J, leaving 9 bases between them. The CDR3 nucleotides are TGTGCCACCAGCAGAGCAGGGTACGACTATGGCTACACCTTC. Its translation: CATSRAGYDYGYTF.

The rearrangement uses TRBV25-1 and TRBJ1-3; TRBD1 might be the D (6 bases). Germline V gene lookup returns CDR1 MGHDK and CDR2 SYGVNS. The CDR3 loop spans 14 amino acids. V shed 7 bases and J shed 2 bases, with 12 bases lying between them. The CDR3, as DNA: TGTGCCAGCATTCCCCGACAGGCTGGAAACACCATATATTTT. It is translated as CASIPRQAGNTIYF.